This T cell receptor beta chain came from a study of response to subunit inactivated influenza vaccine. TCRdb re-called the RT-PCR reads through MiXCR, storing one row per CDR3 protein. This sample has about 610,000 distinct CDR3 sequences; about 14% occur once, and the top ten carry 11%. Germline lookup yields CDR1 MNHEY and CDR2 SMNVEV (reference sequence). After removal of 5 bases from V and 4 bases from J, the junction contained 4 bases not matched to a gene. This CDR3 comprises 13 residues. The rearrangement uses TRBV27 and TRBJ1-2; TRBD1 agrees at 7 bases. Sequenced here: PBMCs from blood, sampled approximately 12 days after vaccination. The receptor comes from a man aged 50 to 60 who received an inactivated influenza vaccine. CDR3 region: CASSIRQGYGYTF. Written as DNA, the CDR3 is TGTGCCAGCAGTATACGACAGGGCTATGGCTACACCTTC.